Below, 6 T cell receptor beta chains from the same sample are listed, as sequenced in a study of cytotoxic CD8 clonotypes in ibrutinib-treated CLL (dated by TCRdb to the early 2020s). Libraries were constructed by the immunoSEQ multiplex PCR assay. TCRdb stores this immuneACCESS table with in-frame sequences only. Part of the clones is absent; in the studies checked, under half of the shortfall reflects unresolved V genes, and no reason is known for the rest. A total of about 140,000 clones appear in this sample, around 81% of them only once. The top ten hold 7.5% to 8% of the sample. The sample in question was PBMCs, obtained after 36 months of ibrutinib treatment. The receptors stem from a human donor with chronic lymphocytic leukemia.

CDR3 coding DNA: TGTGCCAGCAGTTTTGGCGGACTAGCGGCCGTCGATGAGCAGTTCTTC. This translates into CASSFGGLAAVDEQFF. This chain connects TRBV27 to TRBJ2-1; 10 nucleotides agree with TRBD2. This CDR3 comprises 16 residues. The V gene end was trimmed by 3 bases and the J gene end by 8 bases; junction bases not matched to a gene: 10. Per the germline V gene, CDR1 is MNHEY and CDR2 is SMNVEV (reference sequence).

This rearrangement joins TRBV2 to TRBJ1-2; unclear D gene. CDR1 is SNHLY and CDR2 is FYNNEI in the germline V gene. CDR3 length equals 13 residues. V gave up 6 bases and J gave up 7 bases, with 15 bases separating them. CDR3 DNA sequence: TGTGCCAGCAGGGGAGACGGAACCTCTGGCTACACCTTC. This sequence encodes CASRGDGTSGYTF.

The chain carries TRBV5-1 and TRBJ2-3; perhaps TRBD1 as D (6 bases). The CDR3 loop spans 14 amino acids. Germline CDR1 reads SGHRS; CDR2 reads YFSETQ. V dropped 2 bases and J dropped 2 bases, with 9 bases sitting between them. The CDR3 coding sequence is TGCGCCAGCAGCTTCGGACAGACCACAGATACGCAGTATTTT. Protein: CASSFGQTTDTQYF.

The V and J genes are TRBV21-1 and TRBJ2-5. TRBV21-1 is flagged as a pseudogene. This CDR3 region has 12 residues. The CDR3 DNA follows: TGTGCCAGCCGGGACCCCCAAGAGACCCAGTACTTC. Translation: CASRDPQETQYF.

This clone was seen more than once but under ten times. The J gene is TRBJ2-7, the V gene TRBV6-1; TRBD2 agrees at 7 bases. The CDR3 loop spans 16 amino acids. Trimming at V came to 2 bases and at J to 3 bases, leaving 10 bases not matched to a gene. Germline-derived CDR1 and CDR2 are MNHNS and SASEGT. The CDR3 nucleotides are TGTGCCAGCAGTGAATTCCTCCGGACTAGGAACTACGAGCAGTACTTC. This encodes CASSEFLRTRNYEQYF.

V and J are TRBV19 and TRBJ1-2, with 11 nucleotides matching TRBD1. The CDR3 is made up of 14 amino acids. The germline CDR1 and CDR2 sequences are LNHDA and SQIVND (reference sequence). Trimming at V came to 6 bases and at J to 5 bases, leaving 5 bases not matched to a gene. The CDR3, as DNA: TGTGCCAGTAGGTGGACAGGGGGCCTATATGGCTACACCTTC. This sequence encodes CASRWTGGLYGYTF.